Sequencing of this T cell receptor (beta chain) was carried out in a study of CD8+ T cells in alopecia areata. The sequencing template was cDNA reverse transcribed from extracted RNA. Sequencing was performed with immunoSEQ multiplex PCR; in TCRdb, only in-frame clones are kept and a portion is missing. The table shows 130,000 to 150,000 clones, with around 47% occurring only once. This clone was detected a few times. The CDR3 has 14 residues. With V trimmed by 4 bases and J by 8 bases, 8 bases remained unmatched. CDR1 SGHRS and CDR2 YFSETQ come from the germline V gene. This receptor was taken from a human donor with alopecia areata. The V and J genes are TRBV5-1 and TRBJ1-4; TRBD1 agrees at 7 bases. Input material: CD4+ T cells sorted from blood. CDR3 region: CASSRGTVWEKLFF. CDR3 DNA sequence: TGCGCCAGCAGCCGCGGGACAGTGTGGGAAAAACTGTTTTTT.